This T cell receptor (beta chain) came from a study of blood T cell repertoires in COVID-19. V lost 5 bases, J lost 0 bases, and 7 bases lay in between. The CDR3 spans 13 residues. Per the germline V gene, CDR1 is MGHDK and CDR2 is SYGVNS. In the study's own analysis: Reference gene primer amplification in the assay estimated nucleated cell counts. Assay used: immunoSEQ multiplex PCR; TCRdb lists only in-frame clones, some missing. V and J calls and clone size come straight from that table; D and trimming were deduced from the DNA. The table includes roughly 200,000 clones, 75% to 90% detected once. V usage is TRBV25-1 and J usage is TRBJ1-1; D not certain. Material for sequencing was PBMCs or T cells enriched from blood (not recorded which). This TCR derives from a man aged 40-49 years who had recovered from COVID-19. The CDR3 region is CASSHRVNTEAFF. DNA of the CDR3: TGTGCCAGCAGTCATCGGGTGAACACTGAAGCTTTCTTT.